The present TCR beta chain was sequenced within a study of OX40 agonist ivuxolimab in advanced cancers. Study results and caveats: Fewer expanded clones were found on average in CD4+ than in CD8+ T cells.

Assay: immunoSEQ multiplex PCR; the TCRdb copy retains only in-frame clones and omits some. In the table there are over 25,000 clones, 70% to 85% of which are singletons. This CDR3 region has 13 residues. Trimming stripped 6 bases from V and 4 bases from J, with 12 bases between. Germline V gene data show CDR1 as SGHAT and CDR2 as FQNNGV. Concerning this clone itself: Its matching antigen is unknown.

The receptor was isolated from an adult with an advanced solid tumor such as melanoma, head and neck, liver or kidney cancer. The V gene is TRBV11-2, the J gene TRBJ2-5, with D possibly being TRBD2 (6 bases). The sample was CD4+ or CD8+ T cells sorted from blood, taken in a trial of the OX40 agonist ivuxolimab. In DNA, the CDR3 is TGTGCCAGCAGAATACCAGCGGGAGAGACCCAGTACTTC. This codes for CASRIPAGETQYF.